This T cell receptor beta chain comes out of a study of shared clonotypes between healthy human individuals. CDR1 is SGHRS and CDR2 is YFSETQ in the germline V gene. The V and J ends lost 4 bases and 0 bases respectively, with 13 bases between them. The CDR3 sequence is 16 residues long. The method was immunoSEQ multiplex PCR; TCRdb's version includes in-frame clones alone and lacks a portion of them. The repertoire holds around 1.9 million clones, just over 90% seen once, with 1.5% to 2% in the top ten. This clone appeared a single time. Naive CD8 cells were CD45RO-negative, positively selected for CCR7, excluding terminally differentiated effector memory CD45RA+ cells.

The sample consisted of naive CD8+ T cells from PBMCs. This chain links TRBV5-1 with TRBJ1-4; the D is unclear. This receptor was obtained from a man younger than 35 in good health. Some clones in this sample may be carry-over from other donors' samples. CDR3 DNA sequence: TGCGCCAGCAGCATAGGTTGGAACCCAACTAATGAAAAACTGTTTTTT. It codes for CASSIGWNPTNEKLFF.